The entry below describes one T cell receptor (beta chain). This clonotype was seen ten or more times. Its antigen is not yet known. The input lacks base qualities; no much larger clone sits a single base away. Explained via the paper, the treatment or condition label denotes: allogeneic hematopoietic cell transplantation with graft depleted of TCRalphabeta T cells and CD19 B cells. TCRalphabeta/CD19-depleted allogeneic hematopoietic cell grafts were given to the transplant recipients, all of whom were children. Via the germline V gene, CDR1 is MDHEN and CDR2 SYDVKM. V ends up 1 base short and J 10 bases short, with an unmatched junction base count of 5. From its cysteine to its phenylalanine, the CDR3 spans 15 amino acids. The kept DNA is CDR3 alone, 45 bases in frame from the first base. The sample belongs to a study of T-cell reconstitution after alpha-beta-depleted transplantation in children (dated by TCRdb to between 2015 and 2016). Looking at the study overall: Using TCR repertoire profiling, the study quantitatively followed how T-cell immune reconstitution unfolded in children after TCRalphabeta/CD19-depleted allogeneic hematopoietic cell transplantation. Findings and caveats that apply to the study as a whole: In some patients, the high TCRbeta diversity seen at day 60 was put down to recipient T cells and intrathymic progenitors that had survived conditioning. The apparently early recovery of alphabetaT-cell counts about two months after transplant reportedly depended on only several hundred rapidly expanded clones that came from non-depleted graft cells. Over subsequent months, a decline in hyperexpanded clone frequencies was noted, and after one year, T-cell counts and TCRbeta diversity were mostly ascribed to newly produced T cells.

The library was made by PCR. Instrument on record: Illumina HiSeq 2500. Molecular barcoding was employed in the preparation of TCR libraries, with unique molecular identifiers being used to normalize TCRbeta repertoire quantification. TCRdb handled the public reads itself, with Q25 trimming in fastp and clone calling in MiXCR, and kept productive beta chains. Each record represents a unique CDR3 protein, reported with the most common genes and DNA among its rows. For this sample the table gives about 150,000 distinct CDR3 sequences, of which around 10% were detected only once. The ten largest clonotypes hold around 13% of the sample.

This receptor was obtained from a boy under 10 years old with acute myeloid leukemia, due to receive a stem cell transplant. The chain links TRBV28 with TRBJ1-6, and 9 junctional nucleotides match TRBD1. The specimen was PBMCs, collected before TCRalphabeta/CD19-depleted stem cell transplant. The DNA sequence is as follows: TGTGCCAGCAGTTTATTGGGACAGGGAGGCTCACCCCTCCACTTT. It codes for CASSLLGQGGSPLHF.